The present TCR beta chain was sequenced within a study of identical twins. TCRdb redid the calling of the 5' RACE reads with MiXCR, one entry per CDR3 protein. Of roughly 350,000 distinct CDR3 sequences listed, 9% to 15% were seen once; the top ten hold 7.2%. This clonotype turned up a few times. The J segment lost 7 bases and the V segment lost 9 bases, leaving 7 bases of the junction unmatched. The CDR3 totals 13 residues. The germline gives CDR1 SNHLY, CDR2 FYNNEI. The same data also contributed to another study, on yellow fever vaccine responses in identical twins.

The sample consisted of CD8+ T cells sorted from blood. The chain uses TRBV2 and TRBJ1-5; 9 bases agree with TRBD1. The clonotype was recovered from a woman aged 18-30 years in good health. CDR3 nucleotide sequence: TGTGCCAGTCGGACAGGGGCAGGACAGCCCCAGCATTTT. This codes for CASRTGAGQPQHF.